This record concerns one T cell receptor (beta chain) sequence. Seattle patients were enrolled while actively infected and followed longitudinally. This sample is part of a study of blood T cell repertoires in COVID-19. About the study: The study drew acute and convalescent COVID-19 samples from the United States, Italy and Spain. T cells, B-cell-depleted T cells, or PBMCs provided the cDNA or gDNA that served as material.

Original data processing: Reference gene primer amplification yielded estimated nucleated cell counts. This table comes from immunoSEQ multiplex PCR, and its TCRdb copy is limited to in-frame clones, with some not included. V and J calls plus clone size are reproduced from that table; the DNA served to infer D and trimming. The top ten clones hold more than 8.5% of a sample with 220,000 or so clones, 86% of them seen once. CDR1 and CDR2 from the germline V gene are SGHRS and YFSETQ. CDR3 length: 15 residues. Germline trimming cut 4 bases from V and 7 bases from J; bases unmatched to any gene: 8. The genes are TRBV5-1 and TRBJ2-2; 9 bases line up with TRBD1. The receptor was derived from a woman between 50 and 59 years old with COVID-19, enrolled during active disease. The sequencing input was peripheral blood. CDR3 residues: CASSLRTGEGGELFF. CDR3 in DNA: TGCGCCAGCAGCCTTCGGACAGGGGAGGGCGGGGAGCTGTTTTTT.